The source of this T cell receptor (beta chain) is a study of vaccination and CD4 T cells after COVID-19. Study information: Early (day 14) and late (days 161 to 241) post-vaccine samples came from a few convalescent patients.

Time point: late sampling 161 to 241 days after vaccination in a few convalescent patients. Treatment indicated: roughly 10-day PBMC culture with coronavirus spike peptide pools or control peptides (ViraFEST assay). By negative selection, CD4+ T cells were isolated once culture had run for about nine days. For this clonotype: Its antigen is unknown.

CDR3 length equals 14 residues. Trimming removed 1 base at V and 13 bases at J, with 19 bases between. Germline V CDR1 and CDR2: LNHDA, SQIVND (reference sequence). Sequence data for DNA of cultured CD4+ T cells were generated by the Oncomine TCR Beta short-read assay. After culture, CD4+ T cells served as the source for genomic DNA extraction. MiXCR, applied by TCRdb to the PCR reads, yields one record per CDR3 protein. This table has 20,000 to 25,000 distinct CDR3 sequences, 30% to 35% appearing once. The receptor comes from a human donor who had recovered from COVID-19. The rearrangement uses TRBV19 and TRBJ1-1; D is unclear. The sequencing used CD4+ T cells from blood, cultured in vitro, collected about 7 months after SARS-CoV-2 vaccination. The CDR3 DNA sequence: TGTGCCAGTAGTATAGGGGTTCGGGTCCTCGATGGTTTCTTT. Amino acids: CASSIGVRVLDGFF.